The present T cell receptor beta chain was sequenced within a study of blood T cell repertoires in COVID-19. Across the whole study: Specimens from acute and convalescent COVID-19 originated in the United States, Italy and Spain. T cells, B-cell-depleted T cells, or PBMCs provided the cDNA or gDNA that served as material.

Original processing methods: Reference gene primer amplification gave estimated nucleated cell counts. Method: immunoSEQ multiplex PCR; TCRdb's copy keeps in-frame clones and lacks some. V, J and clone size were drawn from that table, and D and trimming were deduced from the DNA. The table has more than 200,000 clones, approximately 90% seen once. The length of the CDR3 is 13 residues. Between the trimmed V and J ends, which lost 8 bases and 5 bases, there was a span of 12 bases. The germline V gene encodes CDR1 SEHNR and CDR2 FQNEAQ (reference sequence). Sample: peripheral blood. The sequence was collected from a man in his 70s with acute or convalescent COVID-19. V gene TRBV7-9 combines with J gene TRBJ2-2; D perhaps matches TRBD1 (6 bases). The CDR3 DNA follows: TGTGCCAGCGGGGACACGGGGACCGGGGAGCTGTTTTTT. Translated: CASGDTGTGELFF.